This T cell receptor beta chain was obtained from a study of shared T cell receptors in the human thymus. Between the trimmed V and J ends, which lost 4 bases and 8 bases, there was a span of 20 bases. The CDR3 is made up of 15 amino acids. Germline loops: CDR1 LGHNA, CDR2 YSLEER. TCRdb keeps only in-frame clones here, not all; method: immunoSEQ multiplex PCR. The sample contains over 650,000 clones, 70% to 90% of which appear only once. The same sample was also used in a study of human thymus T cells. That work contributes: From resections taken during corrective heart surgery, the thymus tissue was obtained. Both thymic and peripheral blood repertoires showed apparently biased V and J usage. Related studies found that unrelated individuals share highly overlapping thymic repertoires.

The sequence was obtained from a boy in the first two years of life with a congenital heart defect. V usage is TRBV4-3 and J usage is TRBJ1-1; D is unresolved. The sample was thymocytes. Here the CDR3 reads CASSPTQQPREEAFF. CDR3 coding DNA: TGCGCCAGCAGCCCCACCCAACAACCGAGGGAAGAAGCTTTCTTT.